A selection of T cell receptor beta chains follows, all from one sample in a study of T cell repertoires in cytomegalovirus infection. From the reads, TCRdb called clonotypes with MiXCR, one entry per CDR3 protein. The table has around 310,000 distinct CDR3 sequences, 25% to 30% seen once. Their antigens are not known. The source material was cultured PBMCs, sampled from culture after CMV antigen stimulation. Receptor source: a human donor in good health (CMV status not recorded). Some clones in this sample may be carry-over from other donors' samples. Both conserved end residues are part of each CDR3. D genes are given only for firm matches. Only part of the rows carry a size: once, few, many, or a class if the clone is expanded.

clone_size	v_call	j_call	d_call	cdr3_nt	cdr3_aa
few	TRBV11-2	TRBJ2-7	TRBD2	TGTGCCAGCACCATTGGGCCAAGACTAGCGGGAGCTTACGAGCAGTACTTC	CASTIGPRLAGAYEQYF
few	TRBV7-6	TRBJ2-7	TRBD2	TGTGCCAGCAGCTTAGGGGGGAGGGAATCCTCCTACGAGCAGTACTTC	CASSLGGRESSYEQYF
NA	TRBV19	TRBJ2-2	TRBD2	TGTGCCAGTAGTACCCGGACTAGCCGGCCCACCGGGGAGCTGTTTTTT	CASSTRTSRPTGELFF
few	TRBV7-2	TRBJ1-4	NA	TGTGCCAGCAGCTTAGTTCCACAGAATGAAAAACTGTTTTTT	CASSLVPQNEKLFF
many	TRBV7-2	TRBJ2-3	NA	TGTGCCAGCAGTCGGGGCGGGAGCACAGATACGCAGTATTTT	CASSRGGSTDTQYF
NA	TRBV29-1	TRBJ2-4	TRBD1	TGCAGCCCGGACAGGCCTAAGACCTGTGGCATTCCGCTAGCCAAAAACATTCAGTACTTC	CSPDRPKTCGIPLAKNIQYF
NA	TRBV7-9	TRBJ2-1	NA	TGTGCCAGCAGCCCCGGGGGACCGTTCAATGAGCAGTTCTTC	CASSPGGPFNEQFF
few	TRBV3-1	TRBJ1-1	TRBD1	TGTGCCAGCAGCCGGATACAGGGGACTGAAGCTTTCTTT	CASSRIQGTEAFF
many	TRBV12-3/TRBV12-4	TRBJ2-1	NA	TGTGCCAGCAGGACAGCAGCCAATGAGCAGTTCTTC	CASRTAANEQFF
NA	TRBV25-1	TRBJ2-1	NA	TGTGCCAGCACTGACGTGGGAGGGGGACACAATGAGCAGTTCTTC	CASTDVGGGHNEQFF
NA	TRBV24-1	TRBJ2-3	NA	TGTGCCACCAGTTCCCTTGACAACACAGATACGCAGTATTTT	CATSSLDNTDTQYF
few	TRBV29-1	TRBJ2-1	NA	TGCAGCGTTGCCAGGGCGAATAACAATGAGCAGTTCTTC	CSVARANNNEQFF
NA	TRBV7-2	TRBJ1-2	NA	TGTGCCAGCAGCTGGGTGGGGGGGGGGAGTGGCTACACCTTC	CASSWVGGGSGYTF
NA	TRBV6-2/TRBV6-3	TRBJ2-1	TRBD2	TGTGCCAGCCGCCAGGAGGAGGGACTACGCTACAATGAGCAGTTCTTC	CASRQEEGLRYNEQFF
few	TRBV3-1	TRBJ2-3	NA	TGTGCCAGCAGCCAAGGGGGGGCCAGCACAGATACGCAGTATTTT	CASSQGGASTDTQYF
NA	TRBV19	TRBJ2-1	NA	TGTGCCAGTAGTATGGGGAACCTAATCGGAGGTGAGCAGTTCTTC	CASSMGNLIGGEQFF
few	TRBV6-8	TRBJ1-4	TRBD1	TGTGCCAGCAGTTCTCCGGGACAGAATGAAAAACTGTTTTTT	CASSSPGQNEKLFF
few	TRBV2	TRBJ1-4	NA	TGTGCCAGCAAGGCTGGCGGAAATGAAAAACTGTTTTTT	CASKAGGNEKLFF
few	TRBV7-6	TRBJ1-5	TRBD1	TGTGCCAGCAGCTTAGCCTCCGGGACAGGGGCCCAGTTCGGCAATCAGCCCCAGCATTTT	CASSLASGTGAQFGNQPQHF
few	TRBV7-9	TRBJ1-1	TRBD1	TGTGCCAGCAGCGCGTCGACAGGGTTGAACACTGAAGCTTTCTTT	CASSASTGLNTEAFF
NA	TRBV6-6	TRBJ1-1	TRBD1	TGTGCCAGCAGGGAGACAGGGAGCACTGAAGCTTTCTTT	CASRETGSTEAFF
few	TRBV10-3	TRBJ1-2	NA	TGTGCCATCAGTATACAGGACTATGGCTACACCTTC	CAISIQDYGYTF
few	TRBV7-3	TRBJ2-1	TRBD2	TGTGCCAGCAGCCCTAGCGGGGCCCAGAACAATGAGCAGTTCTTC	CASSPSGAQNNEQFF